This TCR beta chain came from a study of T cell responses to AZD1222 COVID-19 vaccine listed by TCRdb under 2021. Regarding the research as a whole: TCR sequencing was performed for about 250 trial participants, of whom 200 to 220 were given two doses of AZD1222 and approximately 25 were given two doses of MenACWY control vaccine. Trial participants were enrolled into age subgroups of 18-55, 56-69 and 70-plus years, which contained 148, 28 and 57 TCR-sequenced participants, respectively. Findings and caveats that apply to the study as a whole: Because no samples from the day 14 peak response were available, repertoires could be characterized only after the peak T cell response. Reportedly, close to half of the unique spike-specific TCRs recognized epitopes lying outside the regions that are mutated in the B.1.351 and B.1.1.7 variants. CD4 TCRs associated with the vaccine covered the entire spike protein, and the dominant responses were in regions 160-218 and 743-854. After two AZD1222 doses, spike-specific TCR breadth and depth were significantly higher than at day 0 and than in MenACWY recipients. In the small 56-69-year group, the increase in depth fell short of significance, most likely because of low power. Participants were mostly white British, with more females than males. The authors suggested clonal diversity may have been underestimated. Conclusions about previously exposed vaccinees were limited because only five to seven AZD1222 recipients were SARS-CoV-2 seropositive at baseline.

The CDR3 regions of human TCRbeta chains were analyzed by immunosequencing. Per the original workflow: TCRs in the repertoires were compared against a reference library of SARS-CoV-2-specific TCRs that had been generated with the MIRA antigen-specificity platform. Breadth meant the fraction of unique TCRs that were SARS-CoV-2-associated, whereas depth meant the fraction of total T cells that were SARS-CoV-2-associated. Each spike-specific TCR was assigned to its reactive spike region and to a CD4 or CD8 class using the MIRA data. Log10-transformed breadth and depth values were compared by one-way ANOVA with Sidak's multiple comparisons tests. In its TCRdb copy, this immuneACCESS table keeps in-frame sequences only and misses some clones. Where compared with another copy, unresolved V genes explain less than half of these, and the others have no known cause. The DNA was the basis for D and trimming; V, J and clone size are from that table. The table for this sample lists about 120,000 clones; about 91% of them were counted only once. The ten largest clonotypes hold roughly 1.5% of the sample.

Its CDR3 holds 18 amino acids, cysteine through phenylalanine. Of the read, only the CDR3 DNA is kept; its 54 bases are in frame from base 1. CDR1 and CDR2 were assigned from the germline V gene as SGHRS and YFSETQ. The trim is 5 bases for V and 8 bases for J, with a gap of 26 bases between the germline ends. Note on this clone: Its specific antigen is unknown. Per-nucleotide qualities are absent, and no much larger clonotype sits a single base away.

Per the publication, the time point label means: about 28 days (+/-7) after the second vaccine dose. AZD1222 recipients with second doses at about 4 weeks or about 12 weeks were pooled, because spike-specific TCR depth and breadth did not differ between schedules. The vaccinee samples were drawn from two UK trials, COV001 and COV002, one of which was a single-blind randomized controlled phase 2/3 trial testing AZD1222 (ChAdOx1 nCoV-19) in healthy adults. For TCRbeta chain sequencing, PBMC samples were collected from trial participants at day 0 and at day 28 after the second dose. The receptor was isolated from an adult who received the AZD1222 COVID-19 vaccine. The chain employs TRBV5-1 and TRBJ1-6; the D gene is perhaps TRBD1, from 6 matching bases. This specimen consisted of peripheral blood, obtained 28 days after the second AZD1222 dose. The bases are TGCGCCAGCAGACCCCTATCTCCGGGGGCGCTTTATGATTCACCCCTCCACTTT. This sequence encodes CASRPLSPGALYDSPLHF.